Ten or more counts support the clone carrying this T cell receptor (beta chain). Trimming removed 2 bases from V and 0 bases from J; junction bases left unmatched: 3. Germline V CDR1 and CDR2: SGHVS, FQNEAQ. The CDR3 runs to 15 residues. This sample was included in a study of T cells in Graves' hyperthyroidism and ophthalmopathy. What was amplified from RNA transcripts were TCR beta CDR3 regions. A set of HTBI primers served as the primers for a first-round RT-PCR of the TCR CDR3. TCRdb ran MiXCR on the multiplex PCR reads and lists one entry per CDR3 protein. Altogether about 290,000 distinct CDR3 sequences are present, 15% to 20% being singletons, with the ten largest covering about 40%.

Sequencing used blood. This TCR derives from a man in his forties or fifties with Graves' ophthalmopathy. V usage is TRBV7-8 and J usage is TRBJ1-1; TRBD1 agrees at 7 bases. Here the CDR3 reads CASSLTGAMNTEAFF. DNA of the CDR3: TGTGCCAGCAGCTTAACAGGGGCAATGAACACTGAAGCTTTCTTT.